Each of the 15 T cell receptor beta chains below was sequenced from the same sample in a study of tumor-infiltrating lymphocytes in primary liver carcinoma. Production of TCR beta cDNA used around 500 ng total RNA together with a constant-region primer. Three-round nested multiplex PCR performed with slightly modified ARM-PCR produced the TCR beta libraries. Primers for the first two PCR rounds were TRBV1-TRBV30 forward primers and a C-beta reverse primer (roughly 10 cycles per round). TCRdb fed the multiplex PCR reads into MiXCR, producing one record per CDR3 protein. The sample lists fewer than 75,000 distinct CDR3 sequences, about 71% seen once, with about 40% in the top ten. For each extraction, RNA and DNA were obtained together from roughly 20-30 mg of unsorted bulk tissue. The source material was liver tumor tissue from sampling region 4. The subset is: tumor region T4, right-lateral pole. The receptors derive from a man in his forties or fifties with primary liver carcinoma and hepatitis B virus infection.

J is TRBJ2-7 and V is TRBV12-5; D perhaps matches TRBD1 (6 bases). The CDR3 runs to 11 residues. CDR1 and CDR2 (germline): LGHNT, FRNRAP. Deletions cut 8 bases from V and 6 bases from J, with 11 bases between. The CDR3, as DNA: TGTGCTAGTCCCCAGGGGTCCGAGCAGTACTTC. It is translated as CASPQGSEQYF.

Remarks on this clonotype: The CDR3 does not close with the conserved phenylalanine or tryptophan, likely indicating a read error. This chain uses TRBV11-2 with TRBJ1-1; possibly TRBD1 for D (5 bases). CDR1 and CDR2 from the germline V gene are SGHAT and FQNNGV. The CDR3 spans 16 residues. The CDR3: CPSSRGKGGVFTEAFI. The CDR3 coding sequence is TGTCCCAGCAGCCGAGGTAAGGGAGGGGTCTTCACTGAAGCTTTCATT.

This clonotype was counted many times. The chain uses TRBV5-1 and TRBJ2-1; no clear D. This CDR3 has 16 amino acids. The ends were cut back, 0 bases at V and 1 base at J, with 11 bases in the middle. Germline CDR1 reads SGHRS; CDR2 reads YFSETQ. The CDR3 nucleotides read TGCGCCAGCAGCTTGGAGCCAGCCGGATCCTACAATGAGCAGTTCTTC. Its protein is CASSLEPAGSYNEQFF.

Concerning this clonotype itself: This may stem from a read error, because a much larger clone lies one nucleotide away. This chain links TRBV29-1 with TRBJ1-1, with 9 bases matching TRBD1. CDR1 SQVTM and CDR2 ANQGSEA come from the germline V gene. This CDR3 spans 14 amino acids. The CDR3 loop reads CSIGQGLGNTEALF. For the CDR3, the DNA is TGCAGCATAGGACAGGGGTTGGGGAACACTGAAGCTCTCTTT. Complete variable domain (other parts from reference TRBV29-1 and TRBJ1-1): SAVISQKPSRDICQRGTSLTIQCQVDSQVTMMFWYRQQPGQSLTLIATANQGSEATYESGFVIDKFPISRPNLTFSTLTVSNMSPEDSSIYLCSIGQGLGNTEALFGQGTRLTVV.

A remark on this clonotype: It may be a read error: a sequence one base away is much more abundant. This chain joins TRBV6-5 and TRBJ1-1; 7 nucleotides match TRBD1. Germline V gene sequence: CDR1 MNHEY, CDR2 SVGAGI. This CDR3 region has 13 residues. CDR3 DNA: TGTCCCGGCATTAGAACAGGGGAAACAGAAGCTTTCTTT. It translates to CPGIRTGETEAFF.

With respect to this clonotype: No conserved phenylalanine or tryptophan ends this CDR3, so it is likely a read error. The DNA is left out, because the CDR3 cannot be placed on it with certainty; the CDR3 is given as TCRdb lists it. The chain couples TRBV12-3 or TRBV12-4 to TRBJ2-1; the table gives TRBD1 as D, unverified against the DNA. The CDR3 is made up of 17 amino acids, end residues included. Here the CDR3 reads CANGEGGGSLSYNEQLY.

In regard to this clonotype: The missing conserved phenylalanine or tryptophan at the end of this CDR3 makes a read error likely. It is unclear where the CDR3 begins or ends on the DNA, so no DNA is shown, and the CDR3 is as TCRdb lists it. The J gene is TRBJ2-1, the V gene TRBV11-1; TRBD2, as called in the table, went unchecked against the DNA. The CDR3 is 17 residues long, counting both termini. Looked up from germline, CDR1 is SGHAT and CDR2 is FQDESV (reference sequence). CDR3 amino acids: CASSLGLAGEVDNERFS.

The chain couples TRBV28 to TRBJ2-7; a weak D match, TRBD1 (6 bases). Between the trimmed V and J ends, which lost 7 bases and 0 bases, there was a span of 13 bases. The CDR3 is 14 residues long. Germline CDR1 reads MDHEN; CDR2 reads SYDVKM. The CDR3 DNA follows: TGTGCCAGCACCCGTATAGGGGGCTCCTACGAGCAGTACTTC. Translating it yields CASTRIGGSYEQYF. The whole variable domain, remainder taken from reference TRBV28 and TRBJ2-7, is DVKVTQSSRYLVKRTGEKVFLECVQDMDHENMFWYRQDPGLGLRLIYFSYDVKMKEKGDIPEGYSVSREKKERFSLILESASTNQTSMYLCASTRIGGSYEQYFGPGTRLTVT.

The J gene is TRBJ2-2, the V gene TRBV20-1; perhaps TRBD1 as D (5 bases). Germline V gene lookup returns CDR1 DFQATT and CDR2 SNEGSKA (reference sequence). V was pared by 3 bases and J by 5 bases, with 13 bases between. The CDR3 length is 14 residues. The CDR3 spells CSARRWGVTGELFF. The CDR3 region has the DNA TGCAGTGCTAGGCGATGGGGCGTAACCGGGGAGCTGTTTTTT.

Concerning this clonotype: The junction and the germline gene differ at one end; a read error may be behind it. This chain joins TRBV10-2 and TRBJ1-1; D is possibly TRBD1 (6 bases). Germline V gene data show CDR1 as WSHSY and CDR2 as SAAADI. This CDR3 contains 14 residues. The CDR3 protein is CTSRGQHLDTEAFF. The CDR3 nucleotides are TGCACCAGCAGGGGACAACATTTGGACACTGAAGCTTTCTTT.

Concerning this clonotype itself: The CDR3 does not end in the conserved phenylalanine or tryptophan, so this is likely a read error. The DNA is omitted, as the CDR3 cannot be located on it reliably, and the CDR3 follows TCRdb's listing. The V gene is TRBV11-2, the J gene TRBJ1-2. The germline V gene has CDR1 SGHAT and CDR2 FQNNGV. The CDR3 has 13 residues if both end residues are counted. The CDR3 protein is CASSLEGNYGYAL.

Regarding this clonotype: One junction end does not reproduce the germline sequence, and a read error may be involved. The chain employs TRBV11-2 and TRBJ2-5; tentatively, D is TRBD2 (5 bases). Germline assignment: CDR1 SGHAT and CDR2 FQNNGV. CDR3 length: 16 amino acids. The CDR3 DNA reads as TGTGCCAGCACCCAAACTCCTGGCGGGTGGAAAGAGACCAAGTATTTC. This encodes CASTQTPGGWKETKYF.

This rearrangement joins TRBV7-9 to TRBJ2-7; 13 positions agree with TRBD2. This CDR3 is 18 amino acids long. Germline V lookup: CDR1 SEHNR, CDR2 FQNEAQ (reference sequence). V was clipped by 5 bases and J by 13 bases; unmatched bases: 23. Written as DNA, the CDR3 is TGTGCCAGCAGCGGCGGGACTAGCGGGAAGCAGCGTCCCTACGAACATTACTTC. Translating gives CASSGGTSGKQRPYEHYF.

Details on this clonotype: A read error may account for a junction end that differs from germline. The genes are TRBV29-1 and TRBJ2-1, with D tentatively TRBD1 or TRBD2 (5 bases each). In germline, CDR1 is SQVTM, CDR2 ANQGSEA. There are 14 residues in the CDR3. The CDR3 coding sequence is TGCAGCGTCGGGGCTCCGAGATCCTGCAATGAACAGTTCTTC. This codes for CSVGAPRSCNEQFF.

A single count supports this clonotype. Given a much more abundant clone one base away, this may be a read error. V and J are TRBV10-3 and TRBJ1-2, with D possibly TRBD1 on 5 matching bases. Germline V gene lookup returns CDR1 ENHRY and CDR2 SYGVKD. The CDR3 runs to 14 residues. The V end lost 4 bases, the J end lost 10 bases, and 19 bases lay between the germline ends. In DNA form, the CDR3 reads TGTGCCATCAGTGTCGAGAGGGGAGGGGATGACTACACCTTC. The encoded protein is CAISVERGGDDYTF.